Below, 14 T cell receptor beta chains from the same sample are listed, as sequenced in a study of beta chain features in type 1 diabetes. Study-wide results and limits: Shortening of TCRB CDR3s, moderate but significant, appeared in all four CD4+ subsets of Type 1 diabetes patients.

Their target antigens are unknown. Expressed TCRB transcripts got sequenced, as all isolated RNA was reverse transcribed. The data were produced by immunoSEQ multiplex PCR, yet TCRdb's version contains in-frame clones alone and is incomplete. The sample shows more than 250,000 clones, 20% to 25% of them seen only once. The sequencing input was naive CD4+ T cells from blood. Receptors originate from a woman under 40 with type 1 diabetes.

The rearrangement uses TRBV2 and TRBJ1-2; 11 bases fit TRBD1. Per the germline V gene, CDR1 is SNHLY and CDR2 is FYNNEI. V shed 5 bases, J shed 7 bases, and the junction held 9 bases outside the gene matches. The CDR3 consists of 15 residues. In nucleotides, the CDR3 is TGTGCCAGCAGTCGACAGGGACAGGGGGTATCTGGCTACACCTTC. Protein: CASSRQGQGVSGYTF.

The chain uses TRBV30 and TRBJ2-5; 14 bases match TRBD2. In germline, CDR1 is GTSNPN, CDR2 SVGIG (reference sequence). The CDR3 sequence is 16 residues long. V dropped 3 bases and J dropped 5; count of bases not matched to a gene: 8. The CDR3 coding sequence is TGTGCCTGGAGCGTTCCGGGACTAGCGGGAGCTGAGACCCAGTACTTC. This encodes CAWSVPGLAGAETQYF.

The rearrangement links TRBV28 to TRBJ1-1; 9 positions match TRBD1. This CDR3 is built from 13 residues. The V and J ends lost 10 bases and 5 bases, in that order; junction bases with no gene match: 8. Germline V gene data show CDR1 as MDHEN and CDR2 as SYDVKM. CDR3 DNA: TGTGCCACCCTTCGGACAGGGGAAACTGAAGCTTTCTTT. It is translated as CATLRTGETEAFF.

The chain employs TRBV5-1 and TRBJ1-3; D might be TRBD1 (5 bases). CDR3 size: 17 residues. Trimming left V 4 bases short and J 4 bases short, with 21 bases between. The germline V gene has CDR1 SGHRS and CDR2 YFSETQ. CDR3 sequence reads: CASSLGTSAGSGNTIYF. The CDR3, as DNA: TGCGCCAGCAGCCTAGGAACATCGGCAGGGTCGGGAAACACCATATATTTT.

The chain links TRBV5-1 to TRBJ2-1, with TRBD2 matching 8 bases. This CDR3 comprises 17 residues. V was clipped by 4 bases and J by 2 bases; unmatched bases: 11. Per germline, CDR1 SGHRS and CDR2 YFSETQ. The DNA of the CDR3 is TGCGCCAGCAGCCCAGACTTAGCGGGGAGCCCCTACAATGAGCAGTTCTTC. Protein: CASSPDLAGSPYNEQFF.

This clone has a handful of counts. V gene TRBV29-1 combines with J gene TRBJ2-5; possibly TRBD2 for D (5 bases). Germline CDR1 and CDR2: SQVTM and ANQGSEA. V lost 4 bases, J lost 5 bases, and 14 bases lay in between. The CDR3 extends over 13 amino acids. CDR3 nucleotide sequence: TGCAGCGTTGGGCAGTGGACGGGGGAGACCCAGTACTTC. Translated: CSVGQWTGETQYF.

The CDR3 loop reads CASSFGLAGDYNEQFF. DNA for the CDR3: TGTGCCAGCAGCTTCGGACTAGCGGGAGACTACAATGAGCAGTTCTTC. The chain has TRBV9 and TRBJ2-1; 13 bases fit TRBD2. The trim removed 4 bases at V and 3 bases at J, leaving 4 bases unmatched. The CDR3 spans 16 residues. CDR1 SGDLS and CDR2 YYNGEE come from the germline V gene.

There are a few counts of this clone. The chain links TRBV11-2 to TRBJ1-4, with D possibly matching TRBD1 (5 bases). Germline V gene lookup returns CDR1 SGHAT and CDR2 FQNNGV. The ends were cut back, 5 bases at V and 8 bases at J, with 12 bases in the middle. The length of the CDR3 is 13 residues. The CDR3 region is CASSLGREEKLFF. CDR3 nucleotide sequence: TGTGCCAGCAGCCTGGGGCGCGAGGAAAAACTGTTTTTT. Drawing the rest from reference TRBV11-2 and TRBJ1-4, the complete variable domain is EAGVAQSPRYKIIEKRQSVAFWCNPISGHATLYWYQQILGQGPKLLIQFQNNGVVDDSQLPKDRFSAERLKGVDSTLKIQPAKLEDSAVYLCASSLGREEKLFFGSGTQLSVL.

The rearrangement joins TRBV4-1 to TRBJ1-2; the D is unclear. V lost 5 bases to trimming and J lost 4 bases, with 11 bases between them. Germline lookup yields CDR1 MGHRA and CDR2 YSYEKL. The CDR3 runs to 13 residues. The CDR3 region is CASSSPSVYGYTF. CDR3 in DNA: TGCGCCAGCAGCTCCCCGTCGGTCTATGGCTACACCTTC.

About this clone itself: Other DNA sequences in this sample translate to the same CDR3. The chain combines TRBV30 with TRBJ1-2, with D perhaps TRBD1 (5 bases). Looked up from germline, CDR1 is GTSNPN and CDR2 is SVGIG (reference sequence). V gave up 0 bases and J gave up 4 bases, with 9 bases separating them. This CDR3 is built from 13 residues. In DNA, the CDR3 is TGTGCCTGGAGTGTACCGGGGGGCTATGGCTACACCTTC. Its translation: CAWSVPGGYGYTF.

The sample holds a few counts of this clone. The V gene is TRBV15, the J gene TRBJ2-4; perhaps TRBD1 as D (5 bases). The CDR3 is 14 amino acids. V was pared by 1 base and J by 5 bases, with 9 bases between. The germline V gene has CDR1 LNHNV and CDR2 YYDKDF (reference sequence). The CDR3 here is CATSRGQTQNIQYF. CDR3 DNA: TGTGCCACCAGCAGAGGACAGACCCAAAACATTCAGTACTTC. The full variable domain, completed using reference TRBV15 and TRBJ2-4, is DAMVIQNPRYQVTQFGKPVTLSCSQTLNHNVMYWYQQKSSQAPKLLFHYYDKDFNNEADTPDNFQSRRPNTSFCFLDIRSPGLGDTAMYLCATSRGQTQNIQYFGAGTRLSVL.

The chain carries TRBV5-1 and TRBJ1-1; no clear D gene. The CDR3 contains 15 residues. V lost 0 bases and J 4 bases, leaving 13 bases between the germline ends. The germline CDR1 and CDR2 sequences are SGHRS and YFSETQ. Here the CDR3 reads CASSLDASRGTEAFF. The CDR3 coding sequence is TGCGCCAGCAGCTTGGATGCAAGTCGCGGCACTGAAGCTTTCTTT.

The rearrangement joins TRBV7-8 to TRBJ1-2; D remains ambiguous. Trimming left V 1 base short and J 3 bases short, with 9 bases between. The CDR3 extends over 14 amino acids. The germline CDR1 and CDR2 sequences are SGHVS and FQNEAQ. CDR3 sequence: CASSLGGGYYGYTF. The CDR3 nucleotides are TGTGCCAGCAGCTTAGGAGGTGGATACTATGGCTACACCTTC. The full variable domain, completed using reference TRBV7-8 and TRBJ1-2, is GAGVSQSPRYKVAKRGQDVALRCDPISGHVSLFWYQQALGQGPEFLTYFQNEAQLDKSGLPSDRFFAERPEGSVSTLKIQRTQQEDSAVYLCASSLGGGYYGYTFGSGTRLTVV.

There are a few counts of this clone. V is TRBV21-1 and J is TRBJ1-2. TRBV21-1 is a pseudogene segment. The CDR3 is made up of 13 amino acids. CDR3 protein: CASSKGPSSGYTF. Here the CDR3 DNA reads TGTGCCAGCAGCAAAGGGCCGTCTAGTGGCTACACCTTC.